This T cell receptor (beta chain) is from a study of T cells after somatic rescue of genetic block. This clone was seen only once. CDR3 length equals 12 residues. Germline lookup yields CDR1 LGHNT and CDR2 FRNRAP. Trimming left V 6 bases short and J 10 bases short, with 13 bases between. Profiled with immunoSEQ multiplex PCR; TCRdb holds only in-frame clones, not every one. The sample shows 80,000 to 90,000 clones, 85% to 90% of them seen only once. The receptor comes from a woman aged 18-29 years. The source material was peripheral blood mononuclear cells (PBMCs). The rearrangement uses TRBV12-5 and TRBJ2-1; D not resolved. The CDR3 loop is CASGRPRQEQFF. Here the CDR3 DNA reads TGTGCTAGTGGACGACCAAGGCAGGAGCAGTTCTTC.